The T cell receptor (beta chain) described here comes from a study of cytomegalovirus exposure and HLA in healthy donors. Findings of the study overall: A later analysis appeared to link common viral pathogens to several of the most significant clusters. The analysis excluded some indistinguishable V segments, including TRBV6-2 and TRBV6-3. An observed cluster of highly shared sequence variants was recorded as a likely sequencing artifact.

This PCR relied on a set of 60 Vbeta primers and 13 Jbeta primers. The data were produced by immunoSEQ multiplex PCR, yet TCRdb's version contains in-frame clones alone and is incomplete. The table includes approximately 130,000 clones, 78% detected once. In regard to this clone: No antigen is known for it.

This CDR3 is 14 amino acids long. Per the germline V gene, CDR1 is SNHLY and CDR2 is FYNNEI. Unmatched junction bases numbered 3, after V lost 7 bases and J lost 0 bases. The chain couples TRBV2 to TRBJ2-3; 8 nucleotides match TRBD2. The source is a woman aged 40-49 years in good health and CMV-seronegative. The sample comprised PBMCs. The CDR3 is CASKLAASTDTQYF. CDR3 DNA sequence: TGTGCCAGCAAACTAGCGGCTAGCACAGATACGCAGTATTTT. The entire variable domain, with the rest obtained from reference TRBV2 and TRBJ2-3, is as follows: EPEVTQTPSHQVTQMGQEVILRCVPISNHLYFYWYRQILGQKVEFLVSFYNNEISEKSEIFDDQFSVERPDGSNFTLKIRSTKLEDSAMYFCASKLAASTDTQYFGPGTRLTVL.